This T cell receptor beta chain came from a study of T cell changes during pregnancy in multiple sclerosis. CDR1 is SGHNT and CDR2 is YYREEE in the germline V gene (reference sequence). Trimming cost V 6 bases and J 2 bases; bases outside gene matches: 8. This CDR3 has 16 amino acids. Data came from immunoSEQ multiplex PCR; TCRdb stores just in-frame clones and leaves some out. The sample yields under 110,000 clones, roughly nine tenths seen once. The sequenced sample was peripheral blood, obtained before pregnancy. This chain uses TRBV5-4 with TRBJ2-7; 13 bases are a match to TRBD2. The clonotype was recovered from a female donor with multiple sclerosis, enrolled in a pregnancy study. CDR3 protein: CASTATGTSGTYEQYF. CDR3 DNA sequence: TGTGCCAGCACCGCCACCGGGACTAGCGGGACCTACGAGCAGTACTTC.